These 20 T cell receptor beta chains share one sample of origin, sequenced in a study of T-cell memory formation after mild COVID-19. TCRdb recomputed calls from the 5' RACE reads with MiXCR, one row per CDR3 protein. This sample has some 70,000 distinct CDR3 sequences, with over 15% found just once. The sample comprised PBMCs or a T cell subset sorted from them (not recorded which). All receptors come from an adult woman who had mild COVID-19 (a few samples of this study predate the infection). Cell type and time point are not known.

This clonotype was seen only a few times. The chain recombines TRBV6-5 with TRBJ1-4; 7 bases match TRBD1. J lost 8 bases, V lost 2 bases, and 5 bases had no gene match. Germline values: CDR1 MNHEY, CDR2 SVGAGI. The CDR3 is 14 amino acids. The CDR3 here is CASSYRQGSEKLFF. Here the CDR3 DNA reads TGTGCCAGCAGTTACAGACAGGGTAGCGAAAAACTGTTTTTT.

This clonotype was observed a few times. This chain uses TRBV21-1 with TRBJ2-2. TRBV21-1 is a pseudogene locus. The CDR3 length is 11 residues. The CDR3 here is CASGWTGELFF. The CDR3, as DNA: TGTGCCAGCGGATGGACCGGGGAGCTGTTTTTT.

The rearrangement uses TRBV7-9 and TRBJ2-1; tentatively, D is TRBD2 (5 bases). CDR3 length equals 14 residues. Between the trimmed V and J ends, which lost 0 bases and 3 bases, there was a span of 6 bases. CDR1 and CDR2 from the germline V gene are SEHNR and FQNEAQ (reference sequence). CDR3 sequence (DNA): TGTGCCAGCAGCTTAGCAGGAGGCTACAATGAGCAGTTCTTC. Protein product: CASSLAGGYNEQFF. Looking up the rest from reference TRBV7-9 and TRBJ2-1 gives the full variable domain: DTGVSQNPRHKITKRGQNVTFRCDPISEHNRLYWYRQTLGQGPEFLTYFQNEAQLEKSRLLSDRFSAERPKGSFSTLEIQRTEQGDSAMYLCASSLAGGYNEQFFGPGTRLTVL.

The chain links TRBV19 to TRBJ1-1; D unresolved. V was clipped by 1 base and J by 2 bases, with 8 bases between them. This CDR3 has 14 residues. Germline V gene sequence: CDR1 LNHDA, CDR2 SQIVND (reference sequence). The CDR3 nucleotides are TGTGCCAGTAGTATAGGTTGGGGTAACACTGAAGCTTTCTTT. This encodes CASSIGWGNTEAFF.

This clonotype has more than one count but fewer than ten. The V call is TRBV27, the J call TRBJ1-2, with 9 bases fitting TRBD1. Germline assignment: CDR1 MNHEY and CDR2 SMNVEV (reference sequence). The trim removed 5 bases at V and 7 bases at J, leaving 5 bases unmatched. The CDR3 runs 13 residues. The CDR3 bases are TGTGCCAGCAGTCTGATGACAGGGGGTGGCTACACCTTC. Its protein is CASSLMTGGGYTF.

Written as DNA, the CDR3 is TGTGCCAGCTCGCGGGGGGTCGCAGATACGCAGTATTTT. It translates to CASSRGVADTQYF. The rearrangement joins TRBV12-3 or TRBV12-4 to TRBJ2-3, with 8 bases fitting TRBD2. After removal of 8 bases from V and 4 bases from J, the junction contained 5 bases not matched to a gene. This CDR3 is 13 amino acids long.

This clonotype has only a few counts. The chain links TRBV20-1 to TRBJ1-5, with D maybe TRBD1 (6 bases). CDR3 length equals 15 residues. Trimming left V 6 bases short and J 4 bases short, with 19 bases between. CDR1 DFQATT and CDR2 SNEGSKA come from the germline V gene (reference sequence). CDR3 nucleotide sequence: TGCAGTGCCGTGATAATGGACAGCATAAATCAGCCCCAGCATTTT. This codes for CSAVIMDSINQPQHF.

The chain couples TRBV30 to TRBJ2-7; TRBD1 might be the D (6 bases). Germline V CDR1 and CDR2: GTSNPN, SVGIG (reference sequence). Trimming removed 2 bases from V and 6 bases from J, with 14 bases in between. The CDR3 loop spans 13 amino acids. CDR3 in amino acids: CAWSWSGASEQYF. CDR3 nucleotides: TGTGCCTGGAGTTGGTCAGGGGCCTCCGAGCAGTACTTC.

The genes are TRBV7-2 and TRBJ2-5; 9 positions match TRBD1. The V and J ends lost 5 bases and 4 bases, in that order; junction bases with no gene match: 8. Germline CDR1 and CDR2: SGHTA and FQGNSA. CDR3 length: 15 residues. The CDR3 region is CASSPRDRDGETQYF. The CDR3 DNA is TGTGCCAGCAGCCCCCGGGACAGGGACGGAGAGACCCAGTACTTC.

The chain uses TRBV2 and TRBJ1-1, with TRBD1 as a possible D gene (6 bases). Germline V CDR1 and CDR2: SNHLY, FYNNEI. V shed 6 bases and J shed 5 bases, with 13 bases lying between them. The CDR3 extends over 13 amino acids. CDR3 DNA sequence: TGTGCCAGCAGCCCGGGACAACCAACTGAAGCTTTCTTT. Protein sequence: CASSPGQPTEAFF. Looking up the rest from reference TRBV2 and TRBJ1-1 gives the full variable domain: EPEVTQTPSHQVTQMGQEVILRCVPISNHLYFYWYRQILGQKVEFLVSFYNNEISEKSEIFDDQFSVERPDGSNFTLKIRSTKLEDSAMYFCASSPGQPTEAFFGQGTRLTVV.

In its sample, this clonotype was seen a few times. The chain joins TRBV4-2 to TRBJ2-1; TRBD2 matches 10 bases. Germline loops: CDR1 LGHNA, CDR2 YNFKEQ. This CDR3 has 15 amino acids. Unmatched junction bases numbered 9, after V lost 5 bases and J lost 8 bases. The CDR3 DNA follows: TGTGCCAGCAGCGAACGAGCGGGGGGGGTCGATGAGCAGTTCTTC. Its protein product is CASSERAGGVDEQFF.

The table lists this clonotype with a few counts. This chain connects TRBV4-3 to TRBJ2-1; no firm D call. In germline, CDR1 is LGHNA, CDR2 YSLEER. The V gene lost 2 bases and the J gene lost 0 bases, with 8 bases spanning the gap. The length of the CDR3 is 15 residues. Here the CDR3 reads CASSQSPGSYNEQFF. The CDR3 bases are TGCGCCAGCAGCCAAAGCCCGGGCTCCTACAATGAGCAGTTCTTC.

This clonotype was counted a few times. The chain is built from TRBV5-1 and TRBJ2-1; D is perhaps TRBD1 or TRBD2 (5 bases each). Trimming took 3 bases from V and 8 from J, leaving 12 bases between them. CDR3 length: 13 amino acids. Looked up from germline, CDR1 is SGHRS and CDR2 is YFSETQ. The chain's CDR3 is CASSWDGPDEQFF. The CDR3 DNA reads TGCGCCAGCAGCTGGGACGGTCCCGATGAGCAGTTCTTC.

The V and J genes are TRBV5-1 and TRBJ2-1; TRBD2 matches 10 bases. CDR3 length equals 15 residues. Germline CDR1 is SGHRS and CDR2 is YFSETQ. The J segment lost 8 bases and the V segment lost 4 bases, leaving 9 bases of the junction unmatched. The CDR3 DNA follows: TGCGCCAGCAGCCCCTGGACTAGCGGCCATGATGAGCAGTTCTTC. The encoded protein is CASSPWTSGHDEQFF.

This clonotype was seen a handful of times. V and J are TRBV24-1 and TRBJ2-1; a possible D gene is TRBD1 (5 bases). The germline V and J ends were trimmed by 5 bases and 8 bases, with 21 bases remaining between them. CDR3 length: 16 residues. Germline values: CDR1 KGHDR, CDR2 SFDVKD. The CDR3 DNA follows: TGTGCCACCAGTGTCGTAACAGGTGATGCAAGAGATGAGCAGTTCTTC. Its protein is CATSVVTGDARDEQFF.

A few counts support this clonotype. In DNA, the CDR3 is TGTGCCAGCAGCTCAAGCCGGGACAGAACTATCGATGAGCAGTTCTTC. It specifies CASSSSRDRTIDEQFF. The chain links TRBV5-5 to TRBJ2-1; TRBD1 matches 7 bases. Trimming at V came to 3 bases and at J to 8 bases, leaving 14 bases not matched to a gene. CDR3 length: 16 amino acids. CDR1 SGHKS and CDR2 YYEKEE come from the germline V gene (reference sequence).

The V and J genes are TRBV11-2 and TRBJ2-3, with D maybe TRBD1 (5 bases). CDR1 is SGHAT, CDR2 FQNNGV, per germline. The CDR3 is 15 amino acids. V was trimmed by 3 bases and J by 1 base, leaving 11 bases between them. CDR3 sequence (DNA): TGTGCCAGCAGCTTGGCAGGGCTTCGCACAGATACGCAGTATTTT. Translation: CASSLAGLRTDTQYF.

The rearrangement joins TRBV20-1 to TRBJ2-7, with 9 nucleotides matching TRBD2. Germline CDR1 and CDR2: DFQATT and SNEGSKA (reference sequence). Losses at the gene ends were 6 bases for V and 2 bases for J; bases not matched to a gene: 8. The CDR3 runs 14 residues. CDR3 in DNA: TGCAGTGCAGCGGGGGGACTAGTTACCTACGAGCAGTACTTC. Translated, it gives CSAAGGLVTYEQYF.

This rearrangement joins TRBV28 to TRBJ2-7, with D perhaps TRBD2 (7 bases). Germline loops: CDR1 MDHEN, CDR2 SYDVKM. The CDR3 covers 14 residues. Trimming shortened V by 8 bases and J by 3 bases, and 17 bases separated the two germline ends. The CDR3 is CASGPAGAGYEQYF. CDR3 DNA: TGTGCCAGCGGCCCCGCGGGGGCTGGCTACGAGCAGTACTTC.

This chain uses TRBV7-9 with TRBJ2-7; 10 bases match TRBD2. The length of the CDR3 is 14 residues. J gave up 3 bases and V 5 bases, and 4 bases lay outside the gene matches. CDR1 and CDR2 from the germline V gene are SEHNR and FQNEAQ (reference sequence). The CDR3: CASSIASGGYEQYF. CDR3 DNA sequence: TGTGCCAGCAGCATCGCTAGCGGGGGCTACGAGCAGTACTTC. Looking up the rest from reference TRBV7-9 and TRBJ2-7 gives the full variable domain: DTGVSQNPRHKITKRGQNVTFRCDPISEHNRLYWYRQTLGQGPEFLTYFQNEAQLEKSRLLSDRFSAERPKGSFSTLEIQRTEQGDSAMYLCASSIASGGYEQYFGPGTRLTVT.